This T cell receptor (beta chain) originates from a study of post-analysis software for immune sequencing data. Study in general: There were relapsing-remitting, secondary progressive and progressive-relapsing multiple sclerosis among the disease courses included.

Unique molecular identifiers were carried by the TCR beta cDNA libraries. Each sample of roughly 0.95 to 10 million input T cells yielded about 500,000 cDNA molecules, so each molecule approximated one T cell. TCRdb re-analysed the PCR reads in MiXCR, keeping a single row per CDR3 protein. This sample carries around 400,000 distinct CDR3 sequences, approximately 38% of them seen once, and the ten largest clones take around 15%. A word on this clonotype: The target antigen is unknown. A read error is possible here, since a much larger clone lies one base away.

Study observations and caveats: Relative to controls, patients with multiple sclerosis showed significantly lower normalized Chao1 diversity. F measure grouped same-batch samples tightly together.

The specimen was blood. The clonotype originates from a girl under 18 with multiple sclerosis.

The chain's CDR3 is CASSLGRGIRETQYF. The CDR3 DNA reads TGCGCCAGCAGCCTCGGACGGGGTATTAGGGAGACCCAGTACTTC. The gene calls are TRBV4-1 and TRBJ2-5; perhaps TRBD2 as D (5 bases). V lost 4 bases to trimming and J lost 5 bases, with 17 bases between them. This CDR3 spans 15 amino acids. Germline lookup yields CDR1 MGHRA and CDR2 YSYEKL.